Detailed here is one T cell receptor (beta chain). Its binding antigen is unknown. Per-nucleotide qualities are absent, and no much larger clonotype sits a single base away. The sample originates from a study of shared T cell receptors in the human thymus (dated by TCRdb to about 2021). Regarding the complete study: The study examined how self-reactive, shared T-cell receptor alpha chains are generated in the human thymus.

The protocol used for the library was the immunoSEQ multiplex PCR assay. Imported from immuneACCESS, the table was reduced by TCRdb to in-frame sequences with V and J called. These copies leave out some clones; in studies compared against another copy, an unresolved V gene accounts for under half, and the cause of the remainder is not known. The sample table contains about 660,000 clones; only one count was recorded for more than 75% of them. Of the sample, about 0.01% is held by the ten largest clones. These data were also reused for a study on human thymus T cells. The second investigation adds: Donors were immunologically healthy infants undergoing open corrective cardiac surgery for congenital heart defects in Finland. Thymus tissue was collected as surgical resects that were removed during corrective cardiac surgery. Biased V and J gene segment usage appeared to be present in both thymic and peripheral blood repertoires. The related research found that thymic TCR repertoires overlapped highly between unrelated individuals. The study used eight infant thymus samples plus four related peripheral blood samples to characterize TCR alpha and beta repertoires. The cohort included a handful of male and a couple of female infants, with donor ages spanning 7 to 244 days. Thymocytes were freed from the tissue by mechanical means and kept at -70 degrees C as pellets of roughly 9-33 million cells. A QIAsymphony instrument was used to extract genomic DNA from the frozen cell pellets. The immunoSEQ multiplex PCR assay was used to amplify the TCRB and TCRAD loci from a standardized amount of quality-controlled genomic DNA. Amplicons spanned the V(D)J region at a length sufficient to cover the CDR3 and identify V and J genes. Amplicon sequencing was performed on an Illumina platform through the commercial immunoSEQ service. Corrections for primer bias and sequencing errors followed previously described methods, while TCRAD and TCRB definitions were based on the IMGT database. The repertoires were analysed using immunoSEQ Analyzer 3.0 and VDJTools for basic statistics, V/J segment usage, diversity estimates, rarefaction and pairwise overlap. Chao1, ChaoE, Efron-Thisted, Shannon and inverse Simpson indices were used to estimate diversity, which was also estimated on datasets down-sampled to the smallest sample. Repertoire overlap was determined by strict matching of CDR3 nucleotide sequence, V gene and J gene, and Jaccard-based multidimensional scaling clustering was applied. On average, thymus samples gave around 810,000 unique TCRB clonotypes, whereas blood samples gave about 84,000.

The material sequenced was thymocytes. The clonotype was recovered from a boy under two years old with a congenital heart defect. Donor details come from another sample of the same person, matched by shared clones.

Here the CDR3 is given as CASGTPTGGTGANVLTF. The DNA sequence is as follows: TGTGCTAGTGGAACCCCGACAGGGGGCACCGGGGCCAACGTCCTGACTTTC. Recombination linked TRBV12-5 to TRBJ2-6; 10 middle bases align to TRBD1. For this chain, trimming is 6 bases at the V end and 4 bases at the J end, and the number of junction bases without a gene match is 9. Inclusive of the bounding cysteine and phenylalanine, the CDR3 is 17 residues long. Only the CDR3 part of the read is kept: 51 bases, read in frame from the first base. CDR1 and CDR2 are read off the germline V gene as LGHNT and FRNRAP.